Presented here are 31 T cell receptor beta chains from one specimen sequenced in a study of OX40 agonist ivuxolimab in advanced cancers. Repertoires were generated with immunoSEQ multiplex PCR, while TCRdb's copy carries only in-frame clones and drops some. The repertoire holds roughly 64,000 clones, with about four fifths as singletons. Sequencing was performed on CD4+ or CD8+ T cells sorted from blood, taken in a trial of the OX40 agonist ivuxolimab. Receptors originate from an adult with an advanced solid tumor such as melanoma, head and neck, liver or kidney cancer.

The genes are TRBV5-1 and TRBJ2-2; D is undetermined. Trimming removed 4 bases at V and 2 bases at J, with 12 bases between. This CDR3 comprises 15 residues. From germline, CDR1 is SGHRS and CDR2 YFSETQ. CDR3 coding DNA: TGCGCCAGCAGCCCGGCGGAATATAACACCGGGGAGCTGTTTTTT. Amino acid sequence: CASSPAEYNTGELFF.

The gene calls are TRBV19 and TRBJ1-4; D is ambiguous. The V end lost 7 bases, the J end lost 5 bases, and 11 bases lay between the germline ends. From germline, CDR1 is LNHDA and CDR2 SQIVND (reference sequence). This CDR3 has 13 amino acids. CDR3 sequence (DNA): TGTGCCAGTAAATCGGGCCAAAATGAAAAACTGTTTTTT. Translated, it gives CASKSGQNEKLFF.

The chain recombines TRBV7-9 with TRBJ1-3; possible D gene TRBD1, 5 bases. CDR1 is SEHNR and CDR2 is FQNEAQ in the germline V gene (reference sequence). The CDR3 consists of 14 residues. V gave up 5 bases and J gave up 3 bases, with 11 bases separating them. CDR3: CASSPQGGGNTIYF. CDR3 DNA: TGTGCCAGCAGCCCTCAGGGAGGTGGAAACACCATATATTTT.

The rearrangement links TRBV5-4 to TRBJ2-7, with 14 bases that match TRBD2. Germline trimming cut 3 bases from V and 1 base from J; bases unmatched to any gene: 6. The germline V gene encodes CDR1 SGHNT and CDR2 YYREEE (reference sequence). The CDR3 sequence is 17 residues long. Here the CDR3 reads CASSWGLAGVSSYEQYF. DNA for the CDR3: TGTGCCAGCAGCTGGGGACTAGCGGGAGTTTCGTCCTACGAGCAGTACTTC.

The chain carries TRBV5-1 and TRBJ2-1; D uncertain. The germline V and J ends were trimmed by 1 base and 7 bases, with 6 bases remaining between them. The germline gives CDR1 SGHRS, CDR2 YFSETQ. The CDR3 extends over 12 amino acids. CDR3 coding DNA: TGCGCCAGCAGCTTGTCTACGAATGAGCAGTTCTTC. Amino acids: CASSLSTNEQFF.

The CDR3 DNA follows: TGCAGCGCTGGACAGGTGGATGAAAAACTGTTTTTT. Its protein is CSAGQVDEKLFF. V and J are TRBV29-1 and TRBJ1-4, with 7 bases fitting TRBD1. The CDR3 runs to 12 residues. V was pared by 7 bases and J by 6 bases, with 5 bases of the junction left unmatched. The germline CDR1 and CDR2 sequences are SQVTM and ANQGSEA.

The rearrangement joins TRBV6-1 to TRBJ1-1; D gene ambiguous. The CDR3 covers 13 residues. Trimming left V 5 bases short and J 1 base short, with 8 bases between. In germline, CDR1 is MNHNS, CDR2 SASEGT. CDR3 loop: CASSHTENTEAFF. CDR3 nucleotides: TGTGCCAGCAGTCATACAGAGAACACTGAAGCTTTCTTT.

The chain couples TRBV6-5 to TRBJ2-7; maybe TRBD2 (6 bases). CDR3 size: 16 residues. The germline V and J ends were trimmed by 0 bases and 1 base, with 13 bases remaining between them. From germline, CDR1 is MNHEY and CDR2 SVGAGI. The CDR3 region has the DNA TGTGCCAGCAGTTACTCGAGGAGGGCCCCTTCCTACGAGCAGTACTTC. Residues: CASSYSRRAPSYEQYF.

This clone was detected a few times. This chain connects TRBV5-4 to TRBJ1-3, with TRBD1 identical over 11 bases. Trimming cost V 9 bases and J 2 bases; bases outside gene matches: 10. The CDR3 covers 16 residues. CDR1 is SGHNT and CDR2 is YYREEE in the germline V gene (reference sequence). The CDR3 sequence is CAISSGTGGTGNTIYF. The CDR3 DNA follows: TGTGCCATCTCCTCCGGGACAGGGGGAACTGGAAACACCATATATTTT.

This clone was recorded only once. The rearrangement joins TRBV9 to TRBJ1-2; tentative D call: TRBD1 (5 bases). CDR3 length: 15 residues. Germline V gene data show CDR1 as SGDLS and CDR2 as YYNGEE. The V gene lost 0 bases and the J gene lost 3 bases, with 12 bases spanning the gap. Written as DNA, the CDR3 is TGTGCCAGCAGCGTAGGGGTAGCGGGGGACTATGGCTACACCTTC. Translating it yields CASSVGVAGDYGYTF. The entire variable domain, with the rest obtained from reference TRBV9 and TRBJ1-2, is as follows: DSGVTQTPKHLITATGQRVTLRCSPRSGDLSVYWYQQSLDQGLQFLIQYYNGEERAKGNILERFSAQQFPDLHSELNLSSLELGDSALYFCASSVGVAGDYGYTFGSGTRLTVV.

This chain joins TRBV4-1 and TRBJ1-3, with TRBD1 as a possible D gene (6 bases). This CDR3 has 16 amino acids. The V gene's germline CDR1 is MGHRA and CDR2 YSYEKL. V lost 1 base and J 2 bases, leaving 12 bases between the germline ends. CDR3 nucleotides: TGCGCCAGCAGCCAAGGAGGAGGGGGAGCTGGAAACACCATATATTTT. Its translation is CASSQGGGGAGNTIYF.

The CDR3 DNA reads as TGTGCCAGCAGCCCGTTCGTGGTTTCTGGGGCCAACGTCCTGACTTTC. Its translation is CASSPFVVSGANVLTF. This rearrangement joins TRBV7-3 to TRBJ2-6; D gene uncertain. The CDR3 spans 16 residues. Trimming removed 5 bases from V and 1 base from J, with 12 bases in between. Germline V CDR1 and CDR2: SGHTA, FQGTGA. The full variable domain, completed using reference TRBV7-3 and TRBJ2-6, is GAGVSQTPSNKVTEKGKYVELRCDPISGHTALYWYRQSLGQGPEFLIYFQGTGAADDSGLPNDRFFAVRPEGSVSTLKIQRTERGDSAVYLCASSPFVVSGANVLTFGAGSRLTVL.

With respect to this clone: Other DNA sequences within the sample encode an identical CDR3. CDR3 sequence reads: CASSPPGRSTDTQYF. DNA of the CDR3: TGTGCCAGCTCACCACCGGGCAGGAGCACAGATACGCAGTATTTT. The rearrangement joins TRBV18 to TRBJ2-3; D is uncertain. Germline V gene lookup returns CDR1 KGHSH and CDR2 LQKENI. The CDR3 totals 15 residues. V dropped 0 bases and J dropped 0 bases, with 7 bases sitting between them.

In its sample, this clone ranks as medium-sized (0.01 to 0.1%). V gene TRBV19 combines with J gene TRBJ1-5, with D possibly being TRBD1 (5 bases). The V gene's germline CDR1 is LNHDA and CDR2 SQIVND (reference sequence). Trimming removed 10 bases at V and 6 bases at J, with 13 bases between. This CDR3 region has 12 residues. The CDR3: CATTIGGQPQHF. For the CDR3, the DNA is TGTGCCACCACCATCGGGGGTCAGCCCCAGCATTTT.

This chain connects TRBV7-3 to TRBJ2-1, with 8 bases lining up with TRBD2. The CDR3 is 14 amino acids. The germline gives CDR1 SGHTA, CDR2 FQGTGA. With 6 bases clipped from V and 3 bases from J, the junction kept 4 bases outside the gene matches. DNA for the CDR3: TGTGCCAGCAGGTCTAGCGGGTTCTACAATGAGCAGTTCTTC. Encoded protein: CASRSSGFYNEQFF.

The gene calls are TRBV10-3 and TRBJ1-1; D call uncertain. Per the germline V gene, CDR1 is ENHRY and CDR2 is SYGVKD. V was cut by 6 bases and J by 0 bases, with 2 bases left in between. The CDR3 extends over 11 amino acids. The CDR3 spells CAIRMNTEAFF. The CDR3 DNA reads as TGTGCCATCAGGATGAACACTGAAGCTTTCTTT.

This clone has more than one count but fewer than ten. The chain combines TRBV6-1 with TRBJ2-5, with 13 bases matching TRBD2. V was pared by 4 bases and J by 5 bases, with 13 bases of the junction left unmatched. The CDR3 extends over 18 amino acids. Germline V CDR1 and CDR2: MNHNS, SASEGT. DNA of the CDR3: TGTGCCAGCAGTGGCGGGACTAGCGGGATCGTGCCATACGAGACCCAGTACTTC. Translating it yields CASSGGTSGIVPYETQYF.

This clone was seen once. The chain employs TRBV10-2 and TRBJ1-2; 7 bases are shared with TRBD1. CDR1 WSHSY and CDR2 SAAADI come from the germline V gene. V lost 9 bases and J lost 4; bases outside the gene matches: 8. The CDR3 runs 13 residues. The CDR3 region is CASKLTGSYGYTF. The CDR3 nucleotides are TGCGCCAGTAAGTTGACAGGGAGCTATGGCTACACCTTC.

This clone appeared a few times. The rearrangement uses TRBV7-2 and TRBJ2-1; D unclear. Looked up from germline, CDR1 is SGHTA and CDR2 is FQGNSA. This CDR3 is 12 amino acids long. V gave up 4 bases and J gave up 1 base, with 2 bases separating them. The CDR3 DNA follows: TGTGCCAGCAGCTGGTCCTACAATGAGCAGTTCTTC. This gives the protein CASSWSYNEQFF.

The chain joins TRBV5-1 to TRBJ1-6; a possible D gene is TRBD1 (6 bases). Trimming removed 0 bases from V and 1 base from J, with 11 bases in between. Germline loops: CDR1 SGHRS, CDR2 YFSETQ. The CDR3 is made up of 17 amino acids. The CDR3 nucleotides read TGCGCCAGCAGCTTGGATGGGGGGCTGTCCTATAATTCACCCCTCCACTTT. As protein: CASSLDGGLSYNSPLHF.

V is TRBV4-2 and J is TRBJ2-7; 10 bases are shared with TRBD2. The CDR3 has 16 residues. The J segment lost 2 bases and the V segment lost 1 base, leaving 5 bases of the junction unmatched. Germline loops: CDR1 LGHNA, CDR2 YNFKEQ. The CDR3 coding sequence is TGTGCCAGCAGCCAAGGAGGAGCGGGAGGGCCCTACGAGCAGTACTTC. Protein: CASSQGGAGGPYEQYF.

The V and J genes are TRBV11-2 and TRBJ2-2; no firm D call. The CDR3 is 15 amino acids. Germline values: CDR1 SGHAT, CDR2 FQNNGV. The ends were cut back, 1 base at V and 5 bases at J, with 11 bases in the middle. CDR3 DNA sequence: TGTGCCAGCAGCTTAGCACCTTATAGGACCGGGGAGCTGTTTTTT. Translated: CASSLAPYRTGELFF.

The V and J genes are TRBV5-1 and TRBJ1-6; TRBD1 matches at 7 bases. Germline-derived CDR1 and CDR2 are SGHRS and YFSETQ. After removal of 9 bases from V and 7 bases from J, the junction contained 10 bases not matched to a gene. CDR3 length: 14 amino acids. The chain's CDR3 is CATSVDRANSPLHF. The CDR3 nucleotides read TGCGCCACCTCAGTTGACAGGGCCAATTCACCCCTCCACTTT. Complete variable domain (other parts from reference TRBV5-1 and TRBJ1-6): KAGVTQTPRYLIKTRGQQVTLSCSPISGHRSVSWYQQTPGQGLQFLFEYFSETQRNKGNFPGRFSGRQFSNSRSEMNVSTLELGDSALYLCATSVDRANSPLHFGNGTRLTVT.

J is TRBJ2-2 and V is TRBV28; D gene ambiguous. CDR3 length equals 14 residues. V was shortened by 5 bases and J by 4 bases, with 11 bases between the two germline ends. From germline, CDR1 is MDHEN and CDR2 SYDVKM. The CDR3 DNA is TGTGCCAGCAGTCCTAGTTGGGGCACCGGGGAGCTGTTTTTT. Its protein product is CASSPSWGTGELFF.

The V gene is TRBV10-3, the J gene TRBJ1-2; 9 bases line up with TRBD1. From germline, CDR1 is ENHRY and CDR2 SYGVKD. V gave up 6 bases and J gave up 7 bases; unmatched junction bases: 15. CDR3 length: 16 residues. The CDR3 loop is CAIRPGQGTMVGGYTF. The CDR3 DNA reads TGTGCCATCAGACCCGGACAGGGGACGATGGTAGGTGGCTACACCTTC.

V usage is TRBV7-9 and J usage is TRBJ1-1; D is unclear. Germline CDR1 SEHNR, CDR2 FQNEAQ (reference sequence). The CDR3 loop spans 15 amino acids. V was clipped by 2 bases and J by 3 bases, with 13 bases between them. The CDR3 loop reads CASSLMAVLDTEAFF. CDR3 bases: TGTGCCAGCAGCTTAATGGCAGTCTTGGACACTGAAGCTTTCTTT.

This rearrangement joins TRBV6-5 to TRBJ2-1; D may be TRBD2 (7 bases). The CDR3 totals 15 residues. Germline V gives CDR1 MNHEY, CDR2 SVGAGI. With 4 bases removed from V and 0 bases from J, the gap between germline ends came to 10 bases. Here the CDR3 reads CASSWEGGSYNEQFF. The CDR3 DNA sequence: TGTGCCAGCAGTTGGGAGGGGGGCTCCTACAATGAGCAGTTCTTC.

This chain uses TRBV6-1 with TRBJ2-1; 11 nucleotides line up with TRBD2. CDR3 length: 15 residues. Germline V CDR1 and CDR2: MNHNS, SASEGT. Losses at the gene ends were 3 bases for V and 7 bases for J; bases not matched to a gene: 5. This chain's CDR3 is CASSDFSGGANEQFF. CDR3 DNA sequence: TGTGCCAGCAGTGATTTTAGCGGGGGGGCTAATGAGCAGTTCTTC.

The chain joins TRBV5-1 to TRBJ2-5; the match to TRBD1 covers 8 bases. The length of the CDR3 is 16 residues. V trimming: 2 bases; J trimming: 4 bases; junction bases outside the gene matches: 10. CDR1 is SGHRS, CDR2 YFSETQ, per germline. The CDR3 loop reads CASSLEPGQGGETQYF. CDR3 nucleotides: TGCGCCAGCAGCTTAGAGCCCGGACAGGGAGGAGAGACCCAGTACTTC.

About this clone itself: At one boundary the junction diverges from the germline segment, which might be a read error. The chain has TRBV5-4 and TRBJ2-5; possibly TRBD2 for D (5 bases). Germline V gene data show CDR1 as SGHNT and CDR2 as YYREEE (reference sequence). The CDR3 runs 14 residues. The CDR3 nucleotides are TGTGCCAGCAGGTTGGACTCGTTGCAAGAGACCCAGTACTTC. It encodes CASRLDSLQETQYF.

V usage is TRBV27 and J usage is TRBJ2-2; 7 bases line up with TRBD2. Losses at the gene ends were 3 bases for V and 6 bases for J; bases not matched to a gene: 4. Germline V lookup: CDR1 MNHEY, CDR2 SMNVEV (reference sequence). CDR3 length: 14 residues. DNA for the CDR3: TGTGCCAGCAGTTTCCATGGGAGGGCCGGGGAGCTGTTTTTT. Translated: CASSFHGRAGELFF.